The clone carrying this TCR beta chain has only a few counts. The antigen remains unidentified. This sample was taken from a study of early T cells in non-severe SARS-CoV-2 infection. Study summary: Whole-blood bulk RNA, unsorted, was sequenced, and chains were unpaired. Findings of the study overall: There was a bias toward anti-spike CD8 responses in VDJdb matching, which missed private and CD4 specificities.

Researchers attached unique molecular identifiers to individual cDNA molecules. TCRdb re-called the 5' RACE reads through MiXCR, storing one row per CDR3 protein. This repertoire shows about 110,000 distinct CDR3 sequences, 12% found once; its top ten account for roughly 2.9%. Trimming took 5 bases from V and 7 from J, leaving 12 bases between them. The CDR3 sequence is 12 residues long. Germline V gives CDR1 SGHAT, CDR2 FQNNGV. Specimen: whole blood. The chain couples TRBV11-2 to TRBJ2-7; D is unclear. This receptor was obtained from an adult who was a healthcare worker with PCR-confirmed SARS-CoV-2 infection or an uninfected control (not recorded which). CDR3 amino acids: CASSPVQQEQYF. Written as DNA, the CDR3 is TGTGCCAGCAGCCCCGTTCAACAGGAGCAGTACTTC.